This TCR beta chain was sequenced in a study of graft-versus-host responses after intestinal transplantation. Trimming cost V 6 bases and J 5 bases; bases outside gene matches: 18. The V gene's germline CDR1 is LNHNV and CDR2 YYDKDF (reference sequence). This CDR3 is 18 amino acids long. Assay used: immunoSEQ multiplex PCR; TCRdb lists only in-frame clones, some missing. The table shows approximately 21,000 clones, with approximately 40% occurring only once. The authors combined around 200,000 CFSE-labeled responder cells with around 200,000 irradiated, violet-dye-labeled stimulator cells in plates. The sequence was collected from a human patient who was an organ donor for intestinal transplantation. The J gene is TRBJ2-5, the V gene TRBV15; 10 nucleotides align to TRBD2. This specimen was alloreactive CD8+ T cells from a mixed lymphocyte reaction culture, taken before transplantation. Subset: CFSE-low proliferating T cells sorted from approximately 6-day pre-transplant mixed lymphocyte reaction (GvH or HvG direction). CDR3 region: CATRGSRASGRGGETQYF. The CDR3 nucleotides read TGTGCCACCAGAGGCTCGCGGGCTAGCGGGAGAGGGGGGGAGACCCAGTACTTC.